Shown below are 9 T cell receptor beta chains from a single sample sequenced in a study of blood T cell repertoires in COVID-19. Profiled with immunoSEQ multiplex PCR; TCRdb holds only in-frame clones, not every one. The table lists under 350,000 clones, 83% of them singletons. Sequencing was carried out using peripheral blood. All receptors come from a woman in her forties or fifties who had recovered from COVID-19.

J is TRBJ2-1 and V is TRBV6-5, with 7 bases identical to TRBD2. The length of the CDR3 is 13 residues. Germline lookup yields CDR1 MNHEY and CDR2 SVGAGI. V was pared by 6 bases and J by 10 bases, with 9 bases of the junction left unmatched. Written as DNA, the CDR3 is TGTGCCAGCAGACTTTCCCTAGCGGACGAGCAGTTCTTC. It encodes CASRLSLADEQFF.

The J gene is TRBJ2-5, the V gene TRBV10-3; 7 bases are a match to TRBD2. The junction had 2 bases not matched to a gene; V was cut back by 4 bases and J by 3 bases. Germline V lookup: CDR1 ENHRY, CDR2 SYGVKD. This CDR3 has 13 amino acids. In DNA form, the CDR3 reads TGTGCCATCAGTGGTGCGGGGGAAGAGACCCAGTACTTC. It yields the protein CAISGAGEETQYF.

This clone was detected only once. This sequence joins TRBV5-1 and TRBJ1-6; D is undetermined. The germline V gene has CDR1 SGHRS and CDR2 YFSETQ. This CDR3 region has 15 residues. V was clipped by 0 bases and J by 8 bases, with 12 bases between them. The CDR3 sequence: CASSLGSAADSPLHF. The CDR3 bases are TGCGCCAGCAGCTTGGGGAGTGCCGCTGATTCACCCCTCCACTTT.

The gene calls are TRBV9 and TRBJ2-3, with D possibly TRBD2 on 5 matching bases. The germline gives CDR1 SGDLS, CDR2 YYNGEE. Trimming removed 0 bases from V and 2 bases from J, with 13 bases in between. The CDR3 runs 16 residues. The CDR3 region is CASSVAGSPNTDTQYF. CDR3 in DNA: TGTGCCAGCAGCGTAGCGGGGAGCCCCAACACAGATACGCAGTATTTT.

The genes are TRBV4-3 and TRBJ2-1, with 8 bases matching TRBD2. Trimming removed 2 bases from V and 0 bases from J; junction bases left unmatched: 9. This CDR3 region has 18 residues. Germline V CDR1 and CDR2: LGHNA, YSLEER. CDR3 loop: CASSQPPFSGASYNEQFF. The CDR3, as DNA: TGCGCCAGCAGCCAACCGCCTTTTAGCGGGGCCTCCTACAATGAGCAGTTCTTC.

The chain has TRBV27 and TRBJ2-7, with 8 bases identical to TRBD1. The CDR3 covers 16 residues. The V and J ends lost 7 bases and 3 bases, in that order; junction bases with no gene match: 14. In germline, CDR1 is MNHEY, CDR2 SMNVEV (reference sequence). CDR3 residues: CASNPPTGGLGYEQYF. For the CDR3, the DNA is TGTGCCAGCAATCCTCCCACAGGGGGGCTCGGCTACGAGCAGTACTTC.

The CDR3 here is CASRRGTSGRRGQETQYF. The DNA for the CDR3 is TGTGCAAGTCGACGAGGGACTAGCGGGAGAAGGGGCCAAGAGACCCAGTACTTC. The V and J genes are TRBV12-2 and TRBJ2-5; the table's D call, TRBD2, was not checked against the DNA. TRBV12-2 is given as a pseudogene. This CDR3 contains 18 residues.

The V gene is TRBV27, the J gene TRBJ1-1; the match to TRBD1 covers 11 bases. V shed 5 bases and J 6 bases; nucleotides not matched to a gene: 5. Germline V CDR1 and CDR2: MNHEY, SMNVEV (reference sequence). This CDR3 contains 14 residues. The CDR3 sequence: CASSLGTGGAEAFF. The CDR3 DNA follows: TGTGCCAGCAGTCTCGGGACAGGGGGGGCTGAAGCTTTCTTT.

This rearrangement joins TRBV19 to TRBJ2-5; 11 bases map to TRBD2. There are 14 residues in the CDR3. CDR1 is LNHDA, CDR2 SQIVND, per germline (reference sequence). The V gene end was trimmed by 7 bases and the J gene end by 2 bases; junction bases not matched to a gene: 3. In DNA, the CDR3 is TGTGCCAGTACCACTAGCGGGGGACAAGAGACCCAGTACTTC. This translates into CASTTSGGQETQYF.